Below are 8 T cell receptor beta chains sequenced from a single sample in a study of T cells after yellow fever vaccination. Via MiXCR, TCRdb re-called the 5' RACE reads, giving one row per CDR3 protein. The data contain around 400,000 distinct CDR3 sequences, 9.5% to 13% of them singletons. The sequenced sample was PBMCs, obtained on the day of the first yellow fever vaccination. The receptors were sampled from a man between 18 and 29 years old who received the YFV17D yellow fever vaccine.

The J gene is TRBJ1-2, the V gene TRBV28, with D uncertain. Germline V lookup: CDR1 MDHEN, CDR2 SYDVKM. The CDR3 contains 14 residues. Trimming took 3 bases from V and 3 from J, leaving 11 bases between them. CDR3 nucleotides: TGTGCCAGCAGTTTCGTGGCAGGCCACTATGGCTACACCTTC. It specifies CASSFVAGHYGYTF.

This clonotype was counted ten times or more. The V and J genes are TRBV7-2 and TRBJ1-1; D call uncertain. This CDR3 has 14 residues. V lost 3 bases and J lost 2, with 10 bases in between. CDR1 and CDR2 (germline): SGHTA, FQGNSA. The CDR3, as DNA: TGTGCCAGCAGCTTTAGCCATCTTAACACTGAAGCTTTCTTT. The encoded protein is CASSFSHLNTEAFF.

This clonotype was seen at least ten times. The gene calls are TRBV6-2 or TRBV6-3 and TRBJ1-2; tentatively, D is TRBD1 (6 bases). The germline V and J ends were trimmed by 8 bases and 8 bases, with 12 bases remaining between them. CDR1 MNHEY and CDR2 SVGEGT come from the germline V gene. This CDR3 spans 11 amino acids. CDR3 loop: CASGGGWGYTF. The CDR3 DNA sequence: TGTGCCAGCGGCGGGGGCTGGGGCTACACCTTC.

The sample holds a few counts of this clonotype. The rearrangement uses TRBV30 and TRBJ2-3, with 8 nucleotides matching TRBD2. The CDR3 is made up of 12 amino acids. Germline V gene data show CDR1 as GTSNPN and CDR2 as SVGIG (reference sequence). Trimming cost V 6 bases and J 1 base; bases outside gene matches: 0. The DNA of the CDR3 is TGTGCCTGTAGCGGGGGCACAGATACGCAGTATTTT. Protein sequence: CACSGGTDTQYF.

The table lists this clonotype with many counts. The rearrangement links TRBV2 to TRBJ2-7; 12 positions match TRBD2. Germline CDR1 SNHLY, CDR2 FYNNEI. V lost 6 bases and J lost 4; bases outside the gene matches: 4. The CDR3 spans 14 residues. CDR3 sequence reads: CASRSTSGGYEQYF. The CDR3 coding sequence is TGTGCCAGCAGGTCGACTAGCGGGGGTTACGAGCAGTACTTC.

This clonotype was counted a few times. The chain employs TRBV6-1 and TRBJ2-7; D perhaps matches TRBD1 (8 bases). V was clipped by 6 bases and J by 4 bases, with 16 bases between them. CDR1 and CDR2 (germline): MNHNS, SASEGT. CDR3 length: 14 amino acids. The CDR3 is CASRRGQGGYEQYF. The DNA for the CDR3 is TGTGCCAGCAGGAGAGGACAGGGAGGGTACGAGCAGTACTTC.

The V call is TRBV4-1, the J call TRBJ2-5, with 7 bases matching TRBD1. The junction had 4 bases not matched to a gene; V was cut back by 1 base and J by 2 bases. Germline V gives CDR1 MGHRA, CDR2 YSYEKL. This CDR3 has 15 residues. The CDR3 DNA sequence: TGCGCCAGCAGCCAAGCCGAGACAGGGCAAGAGACCCAGTACTTC. The encoded protein is CASSQAETGQETQYF.

J is TRBJ2-1 and V is TRBV4-1; D unclear. The CDR3 runs to 12 residues. Between the trimmed V and J ends, which lost 3 bases and 4 bases, there was a span of 4 bases. Germline CDR1 and CDR2: MGHRA and YSYEKL. The CDR3 loop is CASSQLYNEQFF. DNA for the CDR3: TGCGCCAGCAGCCAGCTGTACAATGAGCAGTTCTTC.